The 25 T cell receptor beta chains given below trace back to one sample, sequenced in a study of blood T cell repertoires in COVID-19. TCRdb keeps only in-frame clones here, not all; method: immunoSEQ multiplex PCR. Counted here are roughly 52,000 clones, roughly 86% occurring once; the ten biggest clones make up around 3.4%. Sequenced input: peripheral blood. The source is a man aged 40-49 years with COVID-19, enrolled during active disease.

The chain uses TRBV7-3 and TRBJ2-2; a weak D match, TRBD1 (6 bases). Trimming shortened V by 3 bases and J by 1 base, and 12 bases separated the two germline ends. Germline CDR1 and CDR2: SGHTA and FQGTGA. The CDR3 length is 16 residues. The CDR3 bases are TGTGCCAGCAGCTTTACTTCAGGGGTGAACACCGGGGAGCTGTTTTTT. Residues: CASSFTSGVNTGELFF.

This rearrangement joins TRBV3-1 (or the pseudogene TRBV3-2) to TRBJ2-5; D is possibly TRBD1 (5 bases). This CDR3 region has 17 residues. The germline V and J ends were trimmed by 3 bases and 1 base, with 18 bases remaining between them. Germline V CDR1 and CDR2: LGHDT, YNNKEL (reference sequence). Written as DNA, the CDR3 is TGTGCCAGCAGCCATGCCTCGCTGGGGCCGCCCCAAGAGACCCAGTACTTC. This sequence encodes CASSHASLGPPQETQYF.

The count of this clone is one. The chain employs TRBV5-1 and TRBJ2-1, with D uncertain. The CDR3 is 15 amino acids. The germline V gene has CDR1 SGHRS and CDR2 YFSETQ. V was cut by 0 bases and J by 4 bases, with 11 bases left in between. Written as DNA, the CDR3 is TGCGCCAGCAGCTTGGGGGCAAGTGGATACAATGAGCAGTTCTTC. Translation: CASSLGASGYNEQFF.

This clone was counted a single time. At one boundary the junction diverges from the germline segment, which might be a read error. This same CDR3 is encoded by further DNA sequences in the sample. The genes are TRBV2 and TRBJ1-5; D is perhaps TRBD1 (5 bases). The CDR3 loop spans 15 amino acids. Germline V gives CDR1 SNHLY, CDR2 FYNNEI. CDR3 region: CASSADRRRNQPQHF. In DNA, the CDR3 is TGTGCCAGCAGTGCAGACAGACGCCGCAATCAGCCTCAGCATTTT.

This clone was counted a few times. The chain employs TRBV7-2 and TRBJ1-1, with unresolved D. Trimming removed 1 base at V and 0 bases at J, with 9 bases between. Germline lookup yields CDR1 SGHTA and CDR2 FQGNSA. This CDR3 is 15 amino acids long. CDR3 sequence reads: CASSLVAQLNTEAFF. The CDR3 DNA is TGTGCCAGCAGCTTAGTGGCACAGTTGAACACTGAAGCTTTCTTT.

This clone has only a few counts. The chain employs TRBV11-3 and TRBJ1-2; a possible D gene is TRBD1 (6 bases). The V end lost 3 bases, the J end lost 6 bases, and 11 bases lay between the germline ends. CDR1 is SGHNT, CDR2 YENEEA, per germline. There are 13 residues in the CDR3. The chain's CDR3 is CASSFGQLDGYTF. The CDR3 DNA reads TGTGCCAGCAGCTTCGGACAGTTGGATGGCTACACCTTC.

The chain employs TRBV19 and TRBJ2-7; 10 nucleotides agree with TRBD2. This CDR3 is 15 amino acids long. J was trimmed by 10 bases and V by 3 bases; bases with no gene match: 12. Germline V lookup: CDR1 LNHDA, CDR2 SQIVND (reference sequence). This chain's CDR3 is CASSITLAGVAPQYF. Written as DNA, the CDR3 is TGTGCCAGTAGTATCACCCTAGCGGGAGTGGCGCCTCAGTACTTC. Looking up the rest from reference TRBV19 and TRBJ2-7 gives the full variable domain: DGGITQSPKYLFRKEGQNVTLSCEQNLNHDAMYWYRQDPGQGLRLIYYSQIVNDFQKGDIAEGYSVSREKKESFPLTVTSAQKNPTAFYLCASSITLAGVAPQYFGPGTRLTVT.

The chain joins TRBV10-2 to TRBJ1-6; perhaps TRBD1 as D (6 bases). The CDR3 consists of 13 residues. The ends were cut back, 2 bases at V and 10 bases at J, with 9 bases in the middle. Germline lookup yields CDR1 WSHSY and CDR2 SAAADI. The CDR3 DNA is TGCGCCAGCAGTGAGCAGGGGCAATCACCCCTCCACTTT. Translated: CASSEQGQSPLHF.

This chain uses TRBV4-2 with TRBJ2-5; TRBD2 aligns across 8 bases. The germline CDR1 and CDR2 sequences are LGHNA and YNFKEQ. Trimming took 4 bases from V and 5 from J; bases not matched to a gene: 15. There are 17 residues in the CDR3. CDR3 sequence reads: CASSPRVIAGSEETQYF. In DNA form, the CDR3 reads TGTGCCAGCAGCCCGCGGGTGATAGCGGGATCGGAGGAGACCCAGTACTTC.

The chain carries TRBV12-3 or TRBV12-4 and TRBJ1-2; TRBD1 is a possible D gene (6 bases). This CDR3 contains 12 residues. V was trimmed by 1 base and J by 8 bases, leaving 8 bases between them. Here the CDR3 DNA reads TGTGCCAGCAGTTTAGGGGGGCTCGGCTACACCTTC. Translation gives CASSLGGLGYTF.

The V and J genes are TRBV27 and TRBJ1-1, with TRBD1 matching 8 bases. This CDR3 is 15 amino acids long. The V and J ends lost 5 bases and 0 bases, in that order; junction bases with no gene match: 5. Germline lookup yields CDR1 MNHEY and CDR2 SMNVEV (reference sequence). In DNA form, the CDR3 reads TGTGCCAGCAGTCCCGGGACAGGCATGAACACTGAAGCTTTCTTT. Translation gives CASSPGTGMNTEAFF.

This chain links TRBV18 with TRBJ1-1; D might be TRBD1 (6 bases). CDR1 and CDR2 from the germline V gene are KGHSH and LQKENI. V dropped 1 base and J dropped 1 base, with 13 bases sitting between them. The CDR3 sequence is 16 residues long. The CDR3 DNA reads TGTGCCAGCTCACCACTTTCAGGGGAAGAGAACACTGAAGCTTTCTTT. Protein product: CASSPLSGEENTEAFF.

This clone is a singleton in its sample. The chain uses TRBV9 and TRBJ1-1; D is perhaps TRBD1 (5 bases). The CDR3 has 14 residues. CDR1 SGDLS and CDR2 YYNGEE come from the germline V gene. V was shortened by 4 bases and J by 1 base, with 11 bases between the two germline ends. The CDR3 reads CASSLYTGNTEAFF. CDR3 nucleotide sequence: TGTGCCAGCAGCCTATACACAGGGAACACTGAAGCTTTCTTT.

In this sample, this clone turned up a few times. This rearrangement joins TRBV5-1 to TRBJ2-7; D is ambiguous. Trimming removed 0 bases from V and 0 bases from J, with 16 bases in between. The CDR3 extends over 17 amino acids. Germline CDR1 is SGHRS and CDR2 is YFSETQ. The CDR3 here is CASSLAAFPTGSYEQYF. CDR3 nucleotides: TGCGCCAGCAGCTTGGCAGCTTTCCCAACGGGCTCCTACGAGCAGTACTTC.

CDR3 in DNA: TGTGCCAGCAGAGCAGGGGGTGGGGGCAATCAGCCCCAGCATTTT. Translating it yields CASRAGGGGNQPQHF. The chain has TRBV25-1 and TRBJ1-5; 7 bases fit TRBD1. Germline V lookup: CDR1 MGHDK, CDR2 SYGVNS. This CDR3 region has 15 residues. Trimming removed 6 bases from V and 2 bases from J; junction bases left unmatched: 7.

CDR3 protein: CASSQQGFMNTEAFF. The CDR3 DNA reads TGTGCCAGCAGCCAACAGGGGTTCATGAACACTGAAGCTTTCTTT. V and J are TRBV2 and TRBJ1-1; 7 bases are a match to TRBD1. This CDR3 contains 15 residues. V lost 6 bases, J lost 0 bases, and 7 bases stayed unmatched. The V gene's germline CDR1 is SNHLY and CDR2 FYNNEI.

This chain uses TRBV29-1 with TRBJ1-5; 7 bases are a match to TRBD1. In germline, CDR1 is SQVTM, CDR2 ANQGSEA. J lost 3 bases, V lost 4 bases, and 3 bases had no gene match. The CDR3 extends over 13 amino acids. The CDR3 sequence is CSVATGTNQPQHF. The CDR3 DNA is TGCAGCGTTGCGACAGGGACCAATCAGCCCCAGCATTTT. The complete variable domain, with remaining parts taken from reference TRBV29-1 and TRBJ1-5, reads SAVISQKPSRDICQRGTSLTIQCQVDSQVTMMFWYRQQPGQSLTLIATANQGSEATYESGFVIDKFPISRPNLTFSTLTVSNMSPEDSSIYLCSVATGTNQPQHFGDGTRLSIL.

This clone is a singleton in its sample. The CDR3 nucleotides are TGTGCCAGCAGTCTAGGACAGATCTCTGGAAACACCATATATTTT. Translating it yields CASSLGQISGNTIYF. The V call is TRBV2, the J call TRBJ1-3; TRBD1 is a possible D gene (6 bases). V was trimmed by 5 bases and J by 0 bases, leaving 11 bases between them. The CDR3 has 15 amino acids. Germline loops: CDR1 SNHLY, CDR2 FYNNEI. Looking up the rest from reference TRBV2 and TRBJ1-3 gives the full variable domain: EPEVTQTPSHQVTQMGQEVILRCVPISNHLYFYWYRQILGQKVEFLVSFYNNEISEKSEIFDDQFSVERPDGSNFTLKIRSTKLEDSAMYFCASSLGQISGNTIYFGEGSWLTVV.

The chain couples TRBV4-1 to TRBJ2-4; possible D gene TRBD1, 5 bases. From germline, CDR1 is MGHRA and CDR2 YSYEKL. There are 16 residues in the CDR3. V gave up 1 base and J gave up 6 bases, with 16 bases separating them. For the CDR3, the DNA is TGCGCCAGCAGCCAAGGGTTCTCCGGACAATCAAACATTCAGTACTTC. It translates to CASSQGFSGQSNIQYF.

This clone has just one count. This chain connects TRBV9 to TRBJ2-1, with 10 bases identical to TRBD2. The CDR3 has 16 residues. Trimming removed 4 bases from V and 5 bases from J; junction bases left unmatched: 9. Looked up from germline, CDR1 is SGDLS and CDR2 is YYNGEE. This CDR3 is CASSPRPGLANNEQFF. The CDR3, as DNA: TGTGCCAGCAGCCCGAGACCGGGACTAGCGAACAATGAGCAGTTCTTC.

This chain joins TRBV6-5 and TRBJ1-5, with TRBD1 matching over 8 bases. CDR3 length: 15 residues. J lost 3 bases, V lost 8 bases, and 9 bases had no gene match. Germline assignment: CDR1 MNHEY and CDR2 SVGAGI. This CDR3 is CASYLGQENNQPQHF. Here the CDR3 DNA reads TGTGCCAGCTATTTGGGACAGGAGAACAATCAGCCCCAGCATTTT.

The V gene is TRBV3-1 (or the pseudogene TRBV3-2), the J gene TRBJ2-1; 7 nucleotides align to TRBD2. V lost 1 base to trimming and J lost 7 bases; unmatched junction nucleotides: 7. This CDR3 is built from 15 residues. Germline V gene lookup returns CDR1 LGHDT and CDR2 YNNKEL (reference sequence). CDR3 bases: TGTGCCAGCAGCCAAGGACGCGGGAGCCATAATGAGCAGTTCTTC. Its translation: CASSQGRGSHNEQFF.

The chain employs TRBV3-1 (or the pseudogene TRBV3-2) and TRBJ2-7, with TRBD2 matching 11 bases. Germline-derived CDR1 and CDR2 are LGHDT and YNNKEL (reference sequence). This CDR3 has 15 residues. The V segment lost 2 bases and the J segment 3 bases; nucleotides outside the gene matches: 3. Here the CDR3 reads CASSQLAGGNYEQYF. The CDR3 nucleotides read TGTGCCAGCAGCCAACTAGCGGGGGGAAACTACGAGCAGTACTTC.

The CDR3, as DNA: TGTGCCAGTAGTCCAAACCCAACAGGATGGGATTCACCCCTCCACTTT. This encodes CASSPNPTGWDSPLHF. The chain links TRBV19 to TRBJ1-6, with D possibly TRBD1 on 5 matching bases. Germline loops: CDR1 LNHDA, CDR2 SQIVND (reference sequence). The CDR3 runs to 16 residues. V shed 5 bases and J shed 8 bases, with 19 bases lying between them.

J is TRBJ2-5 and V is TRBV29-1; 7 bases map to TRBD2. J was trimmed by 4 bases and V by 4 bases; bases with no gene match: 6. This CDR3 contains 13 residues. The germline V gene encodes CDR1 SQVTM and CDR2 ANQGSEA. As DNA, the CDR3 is TGCAGCGTTGGCCTAGCGGTAGGAGAGACCCAGTACTTC. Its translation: CSVGLAVGETQYF.